These 11 T cell receptor beta chains originate from one sample sequenced in a study of T cell repertoires in cytomegalovirus infection (dated by TCRdb to between 2017 and 2020). Their recognized antigens are unknown. Read against the paper, the sample's treatment or condition label means: in vitro stimulation with specific CMV peptide epitopes to enrich CMV-specific T cells. TCRdb records Illumina HiSeq 1500 as the sequencer. In TCRdb, the public reads were trimmed at Q25 with fastp and aligned with MiXCR, with productive beta chains retained. For every CDR3 protein sequence, its rows merge into one entry that carries the most common genes and DNA. This sample comprises about 120,000 distinct CDR3 sequences, roughly 30% of them detected only once. The ten biggest clones cover around two fifths of the sample. The sequencing used CD8+ T cells from cultured PBMCs, collected from culture after CMV antigen stimulation. Receptors were obtained from a human donor in good health (CMV status not recorded). Some clones in this sample may be carry-over from other donors' samples.

The chain carries TRBV5-4 and TRBJ2-5; TRBD2 matches 14 bases. V lost 4 bases and J lost 3; bases outside the gene matches: 11. The CDR3 has 18 residues. Germline CDR1 and CDR2: SGHNT and YYREEE (reference sequence). CDR3 region: CASSPYLTSGGAEETQYF. Written as DNA, the CDR3 is TGTGCCAGCAGCCCGTACCTGACTAGCGGGGGGGCTGAAGAGACCCAGTACTTC.

This rearrangement joins TRBV29-1 to TRBJ2-3, with 7 bases lining up with TRBD2. The junction had 15 bases not matched to a gene; V was cut back by 1 base and J by 5 bases. CDR1 is SQVTM, CDR2 ANQGSEA, per germline. The CDR3 is 17 residues long. The CDR3 sequence: CSVEVGEGSGGIDTQYF. The CDR3, as DNA: TGCAGCGTTGAAGTTGGGGAGGGAAGCGGAGGGATAGATACGCAGTATTTT.

In this sample, this clonotype turned up a few times. The chain couples TRBV7-4 to TRBJ2-7, with a weak D call TRBD2 (6 bases). Germline V CDR1 and CDR2: SGHVT, SQSDAQ. The CDR3 is made up of 13 amino acids. Trimming cost V 5 bases and J 2 bases, with 10 bases left between them. CDR3 sequence reads: CASSPRGAYEQYF. The CDR3 nucleotides read TGTGCCAGCAGCCCGCGGGGCGCCTACGAGCAGTACTTC.

This clonotype occurred once. This chain connects TRBV6-2 or TRBV6-3 to TRBJ2-7; TRBD2 agrees at 10 bases. The trim removed 0 bases at V and 2 bases at J, leaving 4 bases unmatched. The CDR3 sequence is 16 residues long. The V gene's germline CDR1 is MNHEY and CDR2 SVGEGT. CDR3 bases: TGTGCCAGCAGTTACTCATCAGCGGGGGGGCCCTACGAGCAGTACTTC. It translates to CASSYSSAGGPYEQYF.

This clonotype occurred a few times. The rearrangement uses TRBV12-3 or TRBV12-4 and TRBJ1-1, with D tentatively TRBD1 (6 bases). V was trimmed by 7 bases and J by 3 bases, leaving 21 bases between them. This CDR3 region has 16 residues. CDR3 in amino acids: CASTNVGGARDTEAFF. For the CDR3, the DNA is TGTGCCAGCACAAATGTGGGGGGGGCGAGGGACACTGAAGCTTTCTTT.

The J gene is TRBJ1-2, the V gene TRBV6-2 or TRBV6-3; D not resolved. The CDR3 has 12 amino acids. V lost 2 bases and J 6 bases, leaving 7 bases between the germline ends. Germline values: CDR1 MNHEY, CDR2 SVGEGT. The CDR3 reads CASSYPADGYTF. DNA of the CDR3: TGTGCCAGCAGTTACCCCGCTGATGGCTACACCTTC.

The chain recombines TRBV11-1 with TRBJ2-3; TRBD2 matches 11 bases. V shed 7 bases, J shed 0 bases, and the junction held 15 bases outside the gene matches. In germline, CDR1 is SGHAT, CDR2 FQDESV (reference sequence). The CDR3 is made up of 19 amino acids. Here the CDR3 reads CASTKFGPSGGTSTDTQYF. The CDR3 region has the DNA TGTGCCAGCACCAAATTCGGGCCTAGCGGGGGGACTAGCACAGATACGCAGTATTTT.

This chain connects TRBV7-6 to TRBJ1-1; D gene unclear. The CDR3 loop spans 15 amino acids. Germline V CDR1 and CDR2: SGHVS, FNYEAQ. Trimming took 3 bases from V and 0 from J, leaving 11 bases between them. CDR3 loop: CASSFLSRMNTEAFF. The CDR3 region has the DNA TGTGCCAGCAGCTTTTTAAGCAGGATGAACACTGAAGCTTTCTTT.

This sequence joins TRBV6-2 or TRBV6-3 and TRBJ2-5, with D perhaps TRBD1 (5 bases). Germline V lookup: CDR1 MNHEY, CDR2 SVGEGT. The CDR3 runs to 13 residues. V was clipped by 2 bases and J by 9 bases, with 13 bases between them. The CDR3 reads CASSYGQGEAQYF. CDR3 sequence (DNA): TGTGCCAGCAGTTACGGCCAGGGCGAGGCCCAGTACTTC.

This clonotype was seen at least ten times. The chain carries TRBV7-6 and TRBJ2-7; D is perhaps TRBD2 (6 bases). CDR1 SGHVS and CDR2 FNYEAQ come from the germline V gene. Trimming removed 1 base at V and 0 bases at J, with 13 bases between. This CDR3 spans 16 amino acids. This CDR3 is CASSLGHGGSSYEQYF. CDR3 in DNA: TGTGCCAGCAGCTTAGGGCACGGGGGTAGCTCCTACGAGCAGTACTTC.

The J gene is TRBJ1-5, the V gene TRBV4-1; D gene unclear. The germline gives CDR1 MGHRA, CDR2 YSYEKL. The length of the CDR3 is 14 residues. Trimming stripped 0 bases from V and 2 bases from J, with 5 bases between. CDR3 loop: CASSQDPGNQPQHF. CDR3 DNA: TGCGCCAGCAGCCAAGATCCGGGCAATCAGCCCCAGCATTTT.